The clone carrying this T cell receptor (beta chain) came up a few times. Its specificity is not known. The entry originates in a study of identical twins. Germline V gene data show CDR1 as SGDLS and CDR2 as YYNGEE. V was pared by 4 bases and J by 4 bases, with 17 bases between. The CDR3 extends over 15 amino acids. Study results and limitations: Zero-insertion analyses could be partly confounded by invariant MAIT and iNKT cells. Reduced insertions were recorded for abundant cord blood beta clonotypes, with no such pattern in memory repertoires. When twins shared out-of-frame alpha sequences, those sequences had excess low generation probability.

A universal primer site came from template switching; cDNA carried unique molecular identifiers. MiXCR, run by TCRdb on the 5' RACE reads, gives a single entry per CDR3 protein. The data hold 200,000 or so distinct CDR3 sequences, with under 10% observed a single time. The same sample was also studied in work on yellow fever vaccine responses in identical twins.

The sample was memory (CD45RO+) T cells sorted from blood. The clonotype was recovered from a woman aged 18-29 years in good health. The V call is TRBV9, the J call TRBJ1-2; D might be TRBD1 (6 bases). Written as DNA, the CDR3 is TGTGCCAGCAGCTCCCCCCCGGGGGCGAGCTATGGCTACACCTTC. Translation: CASSSPPGASYGYTF. The whole variable domain, remainder taken from reference TRBV9 and TRBJ1-2, is DSGVTQTPKHLITATGQRVTLRCSPRSGDLSVYWYQQSLDQGLQFLIQYYNGEERAKGNILERFSAQQFPDLHSELNLSSLELGDSALYFCASSSPPGASYGYTFGSGTRLTVV.